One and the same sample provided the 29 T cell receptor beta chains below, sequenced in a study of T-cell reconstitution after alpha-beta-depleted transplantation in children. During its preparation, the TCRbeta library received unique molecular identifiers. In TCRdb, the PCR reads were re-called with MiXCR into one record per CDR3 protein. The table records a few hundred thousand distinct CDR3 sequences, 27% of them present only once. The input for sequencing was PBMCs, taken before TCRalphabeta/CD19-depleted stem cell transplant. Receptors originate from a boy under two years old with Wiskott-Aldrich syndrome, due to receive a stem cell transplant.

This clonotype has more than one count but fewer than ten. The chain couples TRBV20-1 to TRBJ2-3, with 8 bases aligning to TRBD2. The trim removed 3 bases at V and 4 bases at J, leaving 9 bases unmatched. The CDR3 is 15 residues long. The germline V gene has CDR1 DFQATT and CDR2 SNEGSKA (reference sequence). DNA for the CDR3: TGCAGTGCTAGGATAGCAGCGGGAGCAGCAGATACGCAGTATTTT. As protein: CSARIAAGAADTQYF.

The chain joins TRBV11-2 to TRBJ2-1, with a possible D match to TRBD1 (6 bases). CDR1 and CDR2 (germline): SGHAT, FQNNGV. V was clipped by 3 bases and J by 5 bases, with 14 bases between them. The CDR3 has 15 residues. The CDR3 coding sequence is TGTGCCAGCAGCTTTGGTCTTGGACAGAACAATGAGCAGTTCTTC. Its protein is CASSFGLGQNNEQFF.

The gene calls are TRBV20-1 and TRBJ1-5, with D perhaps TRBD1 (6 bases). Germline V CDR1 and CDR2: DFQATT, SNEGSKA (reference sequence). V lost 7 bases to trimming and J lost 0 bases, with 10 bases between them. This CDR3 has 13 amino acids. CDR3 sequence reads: CSVSQGSNQPQHF. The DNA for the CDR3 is TGCAGTGTTTCACAGGGTAGCAATCAGCCCCAGCATTTT.

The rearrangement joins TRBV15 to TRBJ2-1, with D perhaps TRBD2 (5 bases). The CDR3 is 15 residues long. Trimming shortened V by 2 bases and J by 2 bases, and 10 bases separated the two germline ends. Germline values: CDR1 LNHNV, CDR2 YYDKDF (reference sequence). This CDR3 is CATSRLSGTYNEQFF. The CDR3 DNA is TGTGCCACCAGCAGATTAAGCGGAACCTACAATGAGCAGTTCTTC.

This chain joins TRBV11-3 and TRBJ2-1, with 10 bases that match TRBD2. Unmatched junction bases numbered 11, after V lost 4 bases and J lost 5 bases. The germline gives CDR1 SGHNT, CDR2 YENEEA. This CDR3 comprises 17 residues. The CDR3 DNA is TGTGCCAGCAGCTCCGCAACTAGCGGGACTTTGAACAATGAGCAGTTCTTC. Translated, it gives CASSSATSGTLNNEQFF.

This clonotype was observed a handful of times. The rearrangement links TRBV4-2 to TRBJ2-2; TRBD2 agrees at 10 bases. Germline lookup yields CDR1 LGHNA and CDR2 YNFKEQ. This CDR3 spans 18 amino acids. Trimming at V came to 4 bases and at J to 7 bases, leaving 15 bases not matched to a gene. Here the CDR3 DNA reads TGTGCCAGCAGCCCCTACCCCCTAGCGGGAGAAGGAGACGGGGAGCTGTTTTTT. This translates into CASSPYPLAGEGDGELFF.

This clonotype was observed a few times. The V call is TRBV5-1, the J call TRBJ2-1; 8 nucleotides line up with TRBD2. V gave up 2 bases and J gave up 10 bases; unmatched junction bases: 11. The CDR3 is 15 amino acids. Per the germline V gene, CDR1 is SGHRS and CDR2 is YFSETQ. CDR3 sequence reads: CASSFFHSGMDEQFF. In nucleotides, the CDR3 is TGCGCCAGCAGCTTCTTCCATAGCGGGATGGACGAGCAGTTCTTC.

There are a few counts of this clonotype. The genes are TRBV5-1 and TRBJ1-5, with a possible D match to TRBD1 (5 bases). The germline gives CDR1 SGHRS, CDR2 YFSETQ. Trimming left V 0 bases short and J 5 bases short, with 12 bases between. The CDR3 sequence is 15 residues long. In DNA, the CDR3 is TGCGCCAGCAGCTTGGCCGGGGGAAGGGATCAGCCCCAGCATTTT. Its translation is CASSLAGGRDQPQHF.

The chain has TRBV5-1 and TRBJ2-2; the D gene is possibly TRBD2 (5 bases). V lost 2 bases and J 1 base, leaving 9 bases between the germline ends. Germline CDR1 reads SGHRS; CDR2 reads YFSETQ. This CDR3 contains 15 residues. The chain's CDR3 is CASSFLAENTGELFF. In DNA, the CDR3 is TGCGCCAGCAGCTTCCTAGCCGAGAACACCGGGGAGCTGTTTTTT.

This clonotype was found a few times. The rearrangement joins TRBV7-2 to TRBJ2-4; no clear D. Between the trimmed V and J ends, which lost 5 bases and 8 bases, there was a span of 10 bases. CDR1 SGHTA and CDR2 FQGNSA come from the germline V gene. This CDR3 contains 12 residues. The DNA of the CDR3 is TGTGCCAGCAGCCCAGATGGAGACATTCAGTACTTC. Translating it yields CASSPDGDIQYF.

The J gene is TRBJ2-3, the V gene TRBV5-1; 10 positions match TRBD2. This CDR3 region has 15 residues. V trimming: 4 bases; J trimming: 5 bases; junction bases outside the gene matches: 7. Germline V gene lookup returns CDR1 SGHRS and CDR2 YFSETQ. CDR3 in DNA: TGCGCCAGCAGCAATGTAGCGGGAGGTGGAGATACGCAGTATTTT. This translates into CASSNVAGGGDTQYF.

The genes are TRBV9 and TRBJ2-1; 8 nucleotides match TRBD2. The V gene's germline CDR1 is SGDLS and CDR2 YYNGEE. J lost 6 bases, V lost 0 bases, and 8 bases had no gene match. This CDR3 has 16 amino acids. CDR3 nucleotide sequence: TGTGCCAGCAGCGTAGAGGGACTAGGGATGTTCAATGAGCAGTTCTTC. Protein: CASSVEGLGMFNEQFF.

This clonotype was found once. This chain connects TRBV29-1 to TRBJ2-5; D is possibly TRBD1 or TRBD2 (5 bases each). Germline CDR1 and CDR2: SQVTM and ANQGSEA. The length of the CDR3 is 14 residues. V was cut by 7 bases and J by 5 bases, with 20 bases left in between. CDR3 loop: CSGTPGRVLETQYF. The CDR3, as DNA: TGCAGCGGGACACCGGGACGAGTCTTGGAGACCCAGTACTTC.

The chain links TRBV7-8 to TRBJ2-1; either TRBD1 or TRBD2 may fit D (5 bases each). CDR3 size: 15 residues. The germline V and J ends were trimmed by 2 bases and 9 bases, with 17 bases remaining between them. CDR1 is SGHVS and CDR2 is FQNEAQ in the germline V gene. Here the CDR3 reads CASSLMGVRAGEQFF. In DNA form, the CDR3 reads TGTGCCAGCAGCTTAATGGGGGTTCGGGCTGGTGAGCAGTTCTTC.

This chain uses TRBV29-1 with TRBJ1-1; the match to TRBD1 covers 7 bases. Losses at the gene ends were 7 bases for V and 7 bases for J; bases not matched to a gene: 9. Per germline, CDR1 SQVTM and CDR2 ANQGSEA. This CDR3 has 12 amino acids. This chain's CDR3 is CSARRGLGEAFF. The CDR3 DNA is TGCAGCGCTCGTAGGGGGCTCGGTGAAGCTTTCTTT.

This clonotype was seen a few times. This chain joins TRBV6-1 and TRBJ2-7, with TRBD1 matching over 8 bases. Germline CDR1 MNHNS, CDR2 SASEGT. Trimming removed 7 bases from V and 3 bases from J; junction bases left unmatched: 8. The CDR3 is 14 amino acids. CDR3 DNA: TGTGCCAGCAAAAGGACAGGGAAAGGCTACGAGCAGTACTTC. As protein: CASKRTGKGYEQYF.

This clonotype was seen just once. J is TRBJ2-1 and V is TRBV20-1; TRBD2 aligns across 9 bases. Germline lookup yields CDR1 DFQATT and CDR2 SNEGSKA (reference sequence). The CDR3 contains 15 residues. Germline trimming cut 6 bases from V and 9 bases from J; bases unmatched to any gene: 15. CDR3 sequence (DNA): TGCAGTGCAGATAAGCTAGCGGGGAGTAGGGGTGAGCAGTTCTTC. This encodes CSADKLAGSRGEQFF.

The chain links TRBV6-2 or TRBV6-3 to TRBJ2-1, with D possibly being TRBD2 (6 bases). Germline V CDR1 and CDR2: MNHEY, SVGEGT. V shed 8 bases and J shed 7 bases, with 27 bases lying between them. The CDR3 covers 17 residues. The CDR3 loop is CASSARRAGYVSNEQFF. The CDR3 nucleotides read TGTGCCAGCTCAGCCCGGAGGGCAGGGTATGTGTCGAATGAGCAGTTCTTC.

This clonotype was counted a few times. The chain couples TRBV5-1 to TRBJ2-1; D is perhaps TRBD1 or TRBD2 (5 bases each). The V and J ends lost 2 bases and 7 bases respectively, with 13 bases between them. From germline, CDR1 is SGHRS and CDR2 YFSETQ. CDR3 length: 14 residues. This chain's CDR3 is CASSFAGTINEQFF. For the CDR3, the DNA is TGCGCCAGCAGCTTTGCCGGGACGATAAATGAGCAGTTCTTC. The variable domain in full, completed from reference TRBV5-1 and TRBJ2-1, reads KAGVTQTPRYLIKTRGQQVTLSCSPISGHRSVSWYQQTPGQGLQFLFEYFSETQRNKGNFPGRFSGRQFSNSRSEMNVSTLELGDSALYLCASSFAGTINEQFFGPGTRLTVL.

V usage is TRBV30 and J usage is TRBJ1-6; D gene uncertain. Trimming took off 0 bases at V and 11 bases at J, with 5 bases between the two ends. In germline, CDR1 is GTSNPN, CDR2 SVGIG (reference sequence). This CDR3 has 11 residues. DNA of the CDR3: TGTGCCTGGAGTGTTAAGGCACCCCTCCACTTT. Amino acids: CAWSVKAPLHF.

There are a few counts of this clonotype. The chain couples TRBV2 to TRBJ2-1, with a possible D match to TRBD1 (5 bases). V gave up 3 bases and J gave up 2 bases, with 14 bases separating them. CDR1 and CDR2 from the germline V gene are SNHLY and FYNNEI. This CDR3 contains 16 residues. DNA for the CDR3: TGTGCCAGCAGTGAGTTACAGGTTTCAACCTACAATGAGCAGTTCTTC. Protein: CASSELQVSTYNEQFF.

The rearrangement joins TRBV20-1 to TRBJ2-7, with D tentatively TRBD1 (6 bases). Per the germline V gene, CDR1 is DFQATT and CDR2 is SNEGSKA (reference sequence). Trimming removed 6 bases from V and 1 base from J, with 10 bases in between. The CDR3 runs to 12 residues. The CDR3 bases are TGCAGTGCCGGACAGTTATCCTACGAGCAGTACTTC. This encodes CSAGQLSYEQYF.

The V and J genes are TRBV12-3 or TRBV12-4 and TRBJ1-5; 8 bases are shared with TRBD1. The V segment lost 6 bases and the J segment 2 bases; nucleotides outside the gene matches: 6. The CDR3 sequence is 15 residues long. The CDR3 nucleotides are TGTGCCAGCAGCCAGGGGGCTGCAGGCAATCAGCCCCAGCATTTT. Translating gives CASSQGAAGNQPQHF.

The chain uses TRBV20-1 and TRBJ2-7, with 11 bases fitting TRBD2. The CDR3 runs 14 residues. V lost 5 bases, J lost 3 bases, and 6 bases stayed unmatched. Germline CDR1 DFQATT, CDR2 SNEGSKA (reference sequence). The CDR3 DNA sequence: TGCAGTGCTGCTGTAGCGGGAGGGATCTACGAGCAGTACTTC. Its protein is CSAAVAGGIYEQYF.

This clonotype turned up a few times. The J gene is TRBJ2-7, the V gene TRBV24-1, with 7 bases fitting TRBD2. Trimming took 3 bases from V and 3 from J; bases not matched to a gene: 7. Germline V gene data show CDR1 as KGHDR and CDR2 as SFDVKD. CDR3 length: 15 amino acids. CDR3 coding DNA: TGTGCCACCAGTGATCCCAGGACTAGAGACTACGAGCAGTACTTC. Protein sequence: CATSDPRTRDYEQYF.

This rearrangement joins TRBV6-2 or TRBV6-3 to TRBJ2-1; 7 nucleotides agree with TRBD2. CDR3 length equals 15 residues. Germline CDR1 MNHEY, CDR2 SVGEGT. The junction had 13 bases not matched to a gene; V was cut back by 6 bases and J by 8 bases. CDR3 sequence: CASSPPRGSMYEQFF. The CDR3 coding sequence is TGTGCCAGCAGCCCCCCTCGCGGGAGTATGTATGAGCAGTTCTTC.

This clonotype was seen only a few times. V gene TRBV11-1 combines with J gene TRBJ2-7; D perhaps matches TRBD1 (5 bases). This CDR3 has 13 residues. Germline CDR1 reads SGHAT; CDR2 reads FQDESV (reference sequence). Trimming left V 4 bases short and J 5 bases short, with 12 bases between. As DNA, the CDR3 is TGTGCCAGCAGCTCAGCCCTCAGGGACGAGCAGTACTTC. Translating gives CASSSALRDEQYF.

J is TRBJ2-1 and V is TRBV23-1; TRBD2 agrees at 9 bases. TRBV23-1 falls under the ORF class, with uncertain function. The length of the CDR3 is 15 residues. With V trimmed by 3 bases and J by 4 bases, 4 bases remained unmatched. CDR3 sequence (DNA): TGCGCCAGCAGTCAGCCGACTAGCGGTTACAATGAGCAGTTCTTC. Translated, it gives CASSQPTSGYNEQFF.

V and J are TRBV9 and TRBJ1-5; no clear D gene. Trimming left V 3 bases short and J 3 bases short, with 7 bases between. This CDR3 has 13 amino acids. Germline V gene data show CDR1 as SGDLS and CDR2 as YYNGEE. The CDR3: CASSAIPNQPQHF. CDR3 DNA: TGTGCCAGCAGCGCGATTCCCAATCAGCCCCAGCATTTT. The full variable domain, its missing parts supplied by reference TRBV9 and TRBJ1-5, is DSGVTQTPKHLITATGQRVTLRCSPRSGDLSVYWYQQSLDQGLQFLIQYYNGEERAKGNILERFSAQQFPDLHSELNLSSLELGDSALYFCASSAIPNQPQHFGDGTRLSIL.